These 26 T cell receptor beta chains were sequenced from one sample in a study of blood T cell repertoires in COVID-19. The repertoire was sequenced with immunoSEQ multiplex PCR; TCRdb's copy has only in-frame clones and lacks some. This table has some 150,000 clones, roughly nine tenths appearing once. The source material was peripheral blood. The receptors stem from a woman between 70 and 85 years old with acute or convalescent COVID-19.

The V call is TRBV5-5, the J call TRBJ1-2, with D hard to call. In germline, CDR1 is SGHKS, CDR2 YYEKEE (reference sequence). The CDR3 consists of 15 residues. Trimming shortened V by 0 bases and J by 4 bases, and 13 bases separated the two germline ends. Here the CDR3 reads CASSLAVQSGYGYTF. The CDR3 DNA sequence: TGTGCCAGCAGCTTGGCCGTTCAATCGGGCTATGGCTACACCTTC.

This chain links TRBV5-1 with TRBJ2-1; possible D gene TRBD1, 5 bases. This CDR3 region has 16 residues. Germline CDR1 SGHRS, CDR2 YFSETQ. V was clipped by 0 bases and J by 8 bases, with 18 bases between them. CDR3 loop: CASSLARGSGDDEQFF. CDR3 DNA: TGCGCCAGCAGCTTGGCTAGGGGTTCTGGTGATGATGAGCAGTTCTTC. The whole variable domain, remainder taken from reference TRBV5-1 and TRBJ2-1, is KAGVTQTPRYLIKTRGQQVTLSCSPISGHRSVSWYQQTPGQGLQFLFEYFSETQRNKGNFPGRFSGRQFSNSRSEMNVSTLELGDSALYLCASSLARGSGDDEQFFGPGTRLTVL.

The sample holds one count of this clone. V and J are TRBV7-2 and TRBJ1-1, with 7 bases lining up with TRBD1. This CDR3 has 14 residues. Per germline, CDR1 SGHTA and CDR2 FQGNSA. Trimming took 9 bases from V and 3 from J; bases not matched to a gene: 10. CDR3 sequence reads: CASSWDSHYTEAFF. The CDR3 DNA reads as TGTGCCAGTTCCTGGGACAGCCACTACACTGAAGCTTTCTTT.

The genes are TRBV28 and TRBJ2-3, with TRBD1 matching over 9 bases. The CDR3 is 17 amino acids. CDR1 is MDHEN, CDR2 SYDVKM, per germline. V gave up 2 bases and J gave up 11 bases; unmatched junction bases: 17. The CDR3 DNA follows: TGTGCCAGCAGTTTAGGATCCGGGACAGGGCTAGGGGCTTTGCAGTATTTT. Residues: CASSLGSGTGLGALQYF.

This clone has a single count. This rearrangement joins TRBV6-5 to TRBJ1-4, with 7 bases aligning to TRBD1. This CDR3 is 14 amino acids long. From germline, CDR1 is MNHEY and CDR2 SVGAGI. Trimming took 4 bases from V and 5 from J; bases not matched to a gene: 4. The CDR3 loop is CASSSGQSNEKLFF. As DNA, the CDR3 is TGTGCCAGCAGTTCGGGACAGTCCAATGAAAAACTGTTTTTT.

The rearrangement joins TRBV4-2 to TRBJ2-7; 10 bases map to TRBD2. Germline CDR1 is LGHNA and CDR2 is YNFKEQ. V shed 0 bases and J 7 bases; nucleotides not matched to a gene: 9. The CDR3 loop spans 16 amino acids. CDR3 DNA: TGTGCCAGCAGCCAAGATCAGCGAGCGGGGGGGCGAGAGCAGTACTTC. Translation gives CASSQDQRAGGREQYF.

This CDR3 reads CASSEGGGKGRRNTEAFF. CDR3 in DNA: TGTGCCAGCAGTGAAGGGGGGGGAAAGGGACGACGAAACACTGAAGCTTTCTTT. This chain uses TRBV2 with TRBJ1-1; tentatively, D is TRBD1 (5 bases). Trimming took 1 base from V and 2 from J, leaving 20 bases between them. The CDR3 consists of 18 residues. Germline V CDR1 and CDR2: SNHLY, FYNNEI.

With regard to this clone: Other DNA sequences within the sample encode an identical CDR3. The CDR3: CASSPRTGITDTQYF. DNA for the CDR3: TGTGCCAGCTCACCCCGGACAGGGATTACAGATACGCAGTATTTT. This rearrangement joins TRBV18 to TRBJ2-3; 8 nucleotides agree with TRBD1. The J segment lost 3 bases and the V segment lost 3 bases, leaving 5 bases of the junction unmatched. This CDR3 comprises 15 residues. Germline CDR1 reads KGHSH; CDR2 reads LQKENI. Variable domain in full (rest from reference TRBV18 and TRBJ2-3): NAGVMQNPRHLVRRRGQEARLRCSPMKGHSHVYWYRQLPEEGLKFMVYLQKENIIDESGMPKERFSAEFPKEGPSILRIQQVVRGDSAAYFCASSPRTGITDTQYFGPGTRLTVL.

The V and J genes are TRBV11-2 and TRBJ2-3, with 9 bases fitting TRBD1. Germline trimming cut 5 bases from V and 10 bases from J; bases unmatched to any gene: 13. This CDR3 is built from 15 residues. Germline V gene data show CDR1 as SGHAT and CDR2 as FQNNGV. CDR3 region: CASSKETGGPRAQYF. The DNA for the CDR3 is TGTGCCAGCAGCAAGGAGACAGGGGGGCCGCGGGCGCAGTATTTT.

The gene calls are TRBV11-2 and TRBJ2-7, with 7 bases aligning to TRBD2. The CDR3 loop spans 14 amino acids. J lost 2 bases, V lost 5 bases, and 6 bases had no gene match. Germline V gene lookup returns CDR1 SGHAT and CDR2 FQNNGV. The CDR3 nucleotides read TGTGCCAGCAGCCTTGGGGGGGGGACCTACGAGCAGTACTTC. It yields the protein CASSLGGGTYEQYF. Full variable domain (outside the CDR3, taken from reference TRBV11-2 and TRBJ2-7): EAGVAQSPRYKIIEKRQSVAFWCNPISGHATLYWYQQILGQGPKLLIQFQNNGVVDDSQLPKDRFSAERLKGVDSTLKIQPAKLEDSAVYLCASSLGGGTYEQYFGPGTRLTVT.

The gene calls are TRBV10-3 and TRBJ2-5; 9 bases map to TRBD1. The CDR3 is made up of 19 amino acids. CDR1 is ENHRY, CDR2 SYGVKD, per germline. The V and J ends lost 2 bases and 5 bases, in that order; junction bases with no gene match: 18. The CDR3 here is CAISEPRDREKLSKETQYF. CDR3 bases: TGTGCCATCAGTGAGCCCCGGGACAGGGAGAAGCTTAGTAAGGAGACCCAGTACTTC.

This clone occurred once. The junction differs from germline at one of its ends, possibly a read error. CDR3 DNA sequence: TGTGCTAGCAGCTTAGTCTGGTGGGGGGGAGACACCGGGGAGCTGTTTTTT. Residues: CASSLVWWGGDTGELFF. The genes are TRBV7-7 and TRBJ2-2; 7 positions match TRBD2. The CDR3 totals 17 residues. Germline-derived CDR1 and CDR2 are SSHAT and FNYEAQ (reference sequence).

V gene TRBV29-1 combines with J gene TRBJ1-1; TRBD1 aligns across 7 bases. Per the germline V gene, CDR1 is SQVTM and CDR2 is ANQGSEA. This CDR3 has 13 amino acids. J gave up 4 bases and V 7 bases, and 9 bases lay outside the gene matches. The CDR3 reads CSGYRGPSTEAFF. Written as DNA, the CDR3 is TGCAGCGGGTACAGGGGTCCCAGCACTGAAGCTTTCTTT.

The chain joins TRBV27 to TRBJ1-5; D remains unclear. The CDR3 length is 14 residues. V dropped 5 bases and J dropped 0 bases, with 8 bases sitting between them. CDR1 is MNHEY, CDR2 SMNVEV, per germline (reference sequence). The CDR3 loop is CASSPETSNQPQHF. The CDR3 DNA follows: TGTGCCAGCAGTCCGGAGACTAGCAATCAGCCCCAGCATTTT.

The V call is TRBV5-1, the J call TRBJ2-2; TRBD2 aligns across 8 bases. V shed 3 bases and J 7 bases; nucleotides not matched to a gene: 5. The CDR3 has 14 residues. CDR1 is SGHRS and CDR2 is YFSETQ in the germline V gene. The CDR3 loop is CASSSGGAGGELFF. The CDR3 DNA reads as TGCGCCAGCAGCTCCGGGGGGGCAGGCGGGGAGCTGTTTTTT.

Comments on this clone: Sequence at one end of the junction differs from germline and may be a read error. CDR3 in DNA: TGTGCCAGCAGTGACTCCCCGGCAGGGAGAAACACCATATATTTT. Translation gives CASSDSPAGRNTIYF. The chain uses TRBV6-5 and TRBJ1-3, with D perhaps TRBD1 (5 bases). CDR3 length: 15 amino acids. Per the germline V gene, CDR1 is MNHEY and CDR2 is SVGAGI.

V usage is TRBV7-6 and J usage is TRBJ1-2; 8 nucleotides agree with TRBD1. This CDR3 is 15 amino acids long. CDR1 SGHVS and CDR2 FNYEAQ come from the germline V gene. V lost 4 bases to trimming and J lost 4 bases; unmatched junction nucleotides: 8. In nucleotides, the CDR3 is TGTGCCAGCAGCTATAAACCGGGACAGGTCTATGGCTACACCTTC. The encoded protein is CASSYKPGQVYGYTF.

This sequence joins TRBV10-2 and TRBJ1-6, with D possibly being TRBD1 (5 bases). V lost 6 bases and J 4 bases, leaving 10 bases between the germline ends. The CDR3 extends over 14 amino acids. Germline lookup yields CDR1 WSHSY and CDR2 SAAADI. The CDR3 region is CASSPPGYNSPLHF. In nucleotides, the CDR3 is TGCGCCAGCAGCCCGCCAGGGTATAATTCACCCCTCCACTTT.

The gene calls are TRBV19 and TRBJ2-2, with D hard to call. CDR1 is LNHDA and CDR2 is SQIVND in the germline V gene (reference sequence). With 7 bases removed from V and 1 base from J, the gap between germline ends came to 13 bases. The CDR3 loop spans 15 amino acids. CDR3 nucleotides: TGTGCCAGTACCCCACAGCCCCTGAACACCGGGGAGCTGTTTTTT. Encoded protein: CASTPQPLNTGELFF.

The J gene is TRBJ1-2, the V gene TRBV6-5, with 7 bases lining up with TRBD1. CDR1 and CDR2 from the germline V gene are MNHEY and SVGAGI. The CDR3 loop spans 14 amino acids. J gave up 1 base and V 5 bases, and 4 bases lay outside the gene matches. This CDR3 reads CASSPDRVNYGYTF. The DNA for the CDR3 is TGTGCCAGCAGTCCCGACAGGGTTAACTATGGCTACACCTTC.

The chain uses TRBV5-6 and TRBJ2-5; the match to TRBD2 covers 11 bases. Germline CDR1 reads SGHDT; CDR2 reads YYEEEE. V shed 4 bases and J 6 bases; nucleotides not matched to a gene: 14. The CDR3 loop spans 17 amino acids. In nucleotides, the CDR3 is TGTGCCAGCAGCCCCAGACTAGCGGGGAATCCCCGGAAGACCCAGTACTTC. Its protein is CASSPRLAGNPRKTQYF.

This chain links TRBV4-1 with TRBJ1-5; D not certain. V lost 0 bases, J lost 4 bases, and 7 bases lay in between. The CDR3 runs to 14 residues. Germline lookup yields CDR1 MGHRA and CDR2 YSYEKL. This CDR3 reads CASSQDGQNQPQHF. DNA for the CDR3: TGCGCCAGCAGCCAAGATGGTCAGAATCAGCCCCAGCATTTT.

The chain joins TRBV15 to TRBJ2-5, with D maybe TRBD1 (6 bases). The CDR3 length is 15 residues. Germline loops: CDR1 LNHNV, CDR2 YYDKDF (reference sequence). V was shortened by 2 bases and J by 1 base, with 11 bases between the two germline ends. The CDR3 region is CATSRLRTVQETQYF. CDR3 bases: TGTGCCACCAGCAGACTTCGGACAGTCCAAGAGACCCAGTACTTC.

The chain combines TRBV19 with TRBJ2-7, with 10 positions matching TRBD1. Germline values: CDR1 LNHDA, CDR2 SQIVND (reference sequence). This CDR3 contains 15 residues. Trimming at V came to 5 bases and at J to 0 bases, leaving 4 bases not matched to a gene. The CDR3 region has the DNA TGTGCCAGTAGTCGGACAGGGGGGACCTCCTACGAGCAGTACGTC. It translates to CASSRTGGTSYEQYV.

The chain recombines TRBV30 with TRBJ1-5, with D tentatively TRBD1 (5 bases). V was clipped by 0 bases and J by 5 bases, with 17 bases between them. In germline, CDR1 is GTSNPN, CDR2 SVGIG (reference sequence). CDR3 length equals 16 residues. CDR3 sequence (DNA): TGTGCCTGGAGTGTACGTCGGCCCGCCAGGGATCAGCCCCAGCATTTT. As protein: CAWSVRRPARDQPQHF. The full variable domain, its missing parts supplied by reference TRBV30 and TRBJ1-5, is SQTIHQWPATLVQPVGSPLSLECTVEGTSNPNLYWYRQAAGRGLQLLFYSVGIGQISSEVPQNLSASRPQDRQFILSSKKLLLSDSGFYLCAWSVRRPARDQPQHFGDGTRLSIL.

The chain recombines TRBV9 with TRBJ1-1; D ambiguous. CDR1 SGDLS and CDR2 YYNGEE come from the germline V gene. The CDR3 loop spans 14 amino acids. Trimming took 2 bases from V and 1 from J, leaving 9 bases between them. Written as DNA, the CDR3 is TGTGCCAGCAGCGTCGCGGTGGGGAACACTGAAGCTTTCTTT. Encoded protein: CASSVAVGNTEAFF. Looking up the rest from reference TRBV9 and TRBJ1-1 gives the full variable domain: DSGVTQTPKHLITATGQRVTLRCSPRSGDLSVYWYQQSLDQGLQFLIQYYNGEERAKGNILERFSAQQFPDLHSELNLSSLELGDSALYFCASSVAVGNTEAFFGQGTRLTVV.